This T cell receptor beta chain was captured in a study of cytomegalovirus exposure and HLA in healthy donors. General study points: When presence/absence was analysed, sequencing depth was taken to be roughly uniform across donors. The authors reported that TCR beta sequences could predict HLA-A and HLA-B alleles. These predictions were accurate for most subjects in the first cohort. Reported performance of the classifier showed diagnosis of cytomegalovirus status with high specificity and sensitivity.

With regard to this clone: Its antigen is as yet unknown.

Germline values: CDR1 SGHDT, CDR2 YYEEEE. Trimming took 3 bases from V and 7 from J; bases not matched to a gene: 2. The length of the CDR3 is 12 residues. Primers included in the PCR were 60 Vbeta and 13 Jbeta primers. Assay used: immunoSEQ multiplex PCR; TCRdb lists only in-frame clones, some missing. The table has over 100,000 clones, more than 75% seen once. Donors counted as nominally healthy when sampled, yet unrecorded immune exposures were likely. Sequenced material: PBMCs. The genes are TRBV5-6 and TRBJ1-2; TRBD1 aligns across 8 bases. The receptor was derived from a female donor in good health and CMV-seronegative. The CDR3, as DNA: TGTGCCAGCAGCTGGACAGGGTCTGGCTACACCTTC. Residues: CASSWTGSGYTF.